The 22 T cell receptor beta chains given below trace back to one sample, sequenced in a study of Ad26.COV2.S vaccination and SARS-CoV-2 variants. Treatment indicated: around 19 received Ad26.COV2.S at low or high dose, single or two shots; roughly 5 received placebo; per-sample allocation not given. Sampling took place 63 days after the first vaccine or placebo injection. Data came from immunoSEQ multiplex PCR; TCRdb stores just in-frame clones and leaves some out. This sample has approximately 410,000 clones, with 92% found just once. The source was peripheral blood, collected in a trial of Ad26.COV2.S vaccine versus placebo. The receptors were sampled from a person between 18 and 65 years old who received the Ad26.COV2.S COVID-19 vaccine or a placebo.

This rearrangement joins TRBV4-1 to TRBJ1-2; a weak D match, TRBD1 (6 bases). The V and J ends lost 0 bases and 4 bases respectively, with 12 bases between them. The CDR3 has 15 amino acids. Germline CDR1 MGHRA, CDR2 YSYEKL. CDR3 region: CASSQEQQGGYGYTF. DNA for the CDR3: TGCGCCAGCAGCCAAGAGCAACAGGGAGGCTATGGCTACACCTTC.

This chain connects TRBV7-8 to TRBJ2-6; 7 bases fit TRBD2. The CDR3 length is 18 residues. CDR1 is SGHVS and CDR2 is FQNEAQ in the germline V gene. Unmatched junction bases numbered 7, after V lost 2 bases and J lost 0 bases. The CDR3 DNA sequence: TGTGCCAGCAGCTTAAGACCTAGCGGACTCTCTGGGGCCAACGTCCTGACTTTC. This sequence encodes CASSLRPSGLSGANVLTF.

The rearrangement joins TRBV5-1 to TRBJ1-3; no firm D call. V dropped 4 bases and J dropped 0 bases, with 14 bases sitting between them. Germline lookup yields CDR1 SGHRS and CDR2 YFSETQ. This CDR3 contains 16 residues. For the CDR3, the DNA is TGCGCCAGCAGCGGATCCGGGCTGAGCTCTGGAAACACCATATATTTT. As protein: CASSGSGLSSGNTIYF.

As to this clone: Other DNA sequences in this sample translate to the same CDR3. This chain links TRBV2 with TRBJ1-1; possibly TRBD1 for D (6 bases). This CDR3 comprises 13 residues. The V end was cut by 3 bases, the J end by 4 bases, with 9 bases between. In germline, CDR1 is SNHLY, CDR2 FYNNEI. The CDR3 DNA reads as TGTGCCAGCAGTGAGGGAGGGGGCACTGAAGCTTTCTTT. Protein product: CASSEGGGTEAFF.

The J gene is TRBJ1-2, the V gene TRBV28, with 7 bases identical to TRBD1. Germline CDR1 and CDR2: MDHEN and SYDVKM. This CDR3 comprises 15 residues. Trimming took 4 bases from V and 6 from J; bases not matched to a gene: 11. The CDR3 DNA follows: TGTGCCAGCAGTTCCCGACAGGGCTATTGGGATGGCTACACCTTC. It translates to CASSSRQGYWDGYTF.

CDR3 DNA: TGTGCCACCAGCAGAGAAAGGTCAAGCTCCTACGAGCAGTACTTC. Translated, it gives CATSRERSSSYEQYF. This chain uses TRBV15 with TRBJ2-7; D gene ambiguous. CDR1 is LNHNV, CDR2 YYDKDF, per germline (reference sequence). CDR3 length: 15 amino acids. Trimming took 0 bases from V and 0 from J, leaving 9 bases between them.

The V gene is TRBV10-3, the J gene TRBJ2-2; D is tentatively TRBD1 or TRBD2 (6 bases each). The CDR3 covers 14 residues. V gave up 5 bases and J gave up 5 bases, with 12 bases separating them. Germline loops: CDR1 ENHRY, CDR2 SYGVKD. The DNA of the CDR3 is TGTGCCATCAGTTTAGGGGGGAGGACCGGGGAGCTGTTTTTT. Protein sequence: CAISLGGRTGELFF.

The sample holds one count of this clone. V gene TRBV13 combines with J gene TRBJ2-2; 10 nucleotides match TRBD2. The CDR3 has 17 amino acids. The germline gives CDR1 PRHDT, CDR2 FYEKMQ (reference sequence). The ends lost 4 bases at V and 1 base at J; junction bases unmatched: 6. DNA of the CDR3: TGTGCCAGCAGCTCAAGGTTAGCGGGGGGGAACACCGGGGAGCTGTTTTTT. Encoded protein: CASSSRLAGGNTGELFF.

This chain uses TRBV27 with TRBJ2-7; weak D call: TRBD1 (5 bases). The CDR3 has 14 amino acids. Per germline, CDR1 MNHEY and CDR2 SMNVEV (reference sequence). The ends were cut back, 0 bases at V and 2 bases at J, with 8 bases in the middle. CDR3 amino acids: CASSLSRATYEQYF. The CDR3 coding sequence is TGTGCCAGCAGTTTATCCAGGGCGACCTACGAGCAGTACTTC.

The count of this clone is one. This sequence joins TRBV15 and TRBJ1-1, with D unclear. Germline CDR1 and CDR2: LNHNV and YYDKDF (reference sequence). The CDR3 is 14 residues long. V dropped 2 bases and J dropped 4 bases, with 11 bases sitting between them. The CDR3 nucleotides are TGTGCCACCAGCAGAAAGGGAGAAGGCACTGAAGCTTTCTTT. Encoded protein: CATSRKGEGTEAFF.

This clone was observed a single time. The chain recombines TRBV5-1 with TRBJ2-3; D uncertain. This CDR3 spans 17 amino acids. Germline V gene data show CDR1 as SGHRS and CDR2 as YFSETQ. V lost 0 bases and J 3 bases, leaving 17 bases between the germline ends. The chain's CDR3 is CASSLVGVGLGTDTQYF. CDR3 DNA: TGCGCCAGCAGCTTGGTGGGTGTAGGCTTGGGAACAGATACGCAGTATTTT.

Here the CDR3 reads CASSQGEGLPQHF. The CDR3 DNA sequence: TGTGCCAGCAGCCAGGGGGAGGGTCTGCCCCAGCATTTT. V gene TRBV3-1 (or the pseudogene TRBV3-2) combines with J gene TRBJ1-5; the D gene is possibly TRBD1 (5 bases). In germline, CDR1 is LGHDT, CDR2 YNNKEL (reference sequence). The CDR3 runs to 13 residues. The V and J ends lost 3 bases and 9 bases respectively, with 12 bases between them.

The chain uses TRBV7-9 and TRBJ2-5, with D perhaps matching TRBD1 (5 bases). This CDR3 is 14 amino acids long. The germline V gene encodes CDR1 SEHNR and CDR2 FQNEAQ (reference sequence). V was shortened by 4 bases and J by 1 base, with 10 bases between the two germline ends. Here the CDR3 reads CASSWTQIQETQYF. CDR3 DNA: TGTGCCAGCAGCTGGACACAAATCCAAGAGACCCAGTACTTC.

The V call is TRBV6-2 or TRBV6-3, the J call TRBJ2-3; 8 bases line up with TRBD2. CDR1 is MNHEY, CDR2 SVGEGT, per germline. The CDR3 sequence is 19 residues long. Germline trimming cut 0 bases from V and 1 base from J; bases unmatched to any gene: 12. Here the CDR3 reads CASSYSLAGAQSRTDTQYF. CDR3 in DNA: TGTGCCAGCAGTTACTCCCTAGCGGGCGCCCAAAGTCGCACAGATACGCAGTATTTT.

This clone was recorded once. The genes are TRBV7-2 and TRBJ1-6, with D hard to call. Trimming left V 3 bases short and J 5 bases short, with 8 bases between. This CDR3 region has 14 residues. In germline, CDR1 is SGHTA, CDR2 FQGNSA. The DNA for the CDR3 is TGTGCCAGCAGCTTGCGGACGGATAATTCACCCCTCCACTTT. Amino acid sequence: CASSLRTDNSPLHF.

The chain has TRBV11-2 and TRBJ2-5; D tentatively fits TRBD1 or TRBD2 (5 bases each). Germline V CDR1 and CDR2: SGHAT, FQNNGV. V was trimmed by 6 bases and J by 5 bases, leaving 16 bases between them. This CDR3 has 14 amino acids. The CDR3 sequence: CASSSGTRMETQYF. CDR3 coding DNA: TGTGCCAGCAGTTCGGGGACGAGGATGGAGACCCAGTACTTC.

The CDR3 loop is CASTLGQMNTEAFF. As DNA, the CDR3 is TGTGCCAGCACCCTGGGACAGATGAACACTGAAGCTTTCTTT. V and J are TRBV11-2 and TRBJ1-1, with TRBD1 identical over 7 bases. The CDR3 is 14 amino acids. J was trimmed by 0 bases and V by 7 bases; bases with no gene match: 5. Germline assignment: CDR1 SGHAT and CDR2 FQNNGV.

CDR3 in amino acids: CASSRQGGGNQPQHF. As DNA, the CDR3 is TGTGCCAGCAGTCGACAGGGGGGTGGCAATCAGCCCCAGCATTTT. The V and J genes are TRBV2 and TRBJ1-5; 9 bases match TRBD1. V was clipped by 5 bases and J by 2 bases; unmatched bases: 4. Germline assignment: CDR1 SNHLY and CDR2 FYNNEI. The CDR3 extends over 15 amino acids.

This sequence joins TRBV6-5 and TRBJ1-1; no reliable D call. CDR1 and CDR2 (germline): MNHEY, SVGAGI. Trimming removed 2 bases at V and 5 bases at J, with 15 bases between. The CDR3 is made up of 15 amino acids. For the CDR3, the DNA is TGTGCCAGCAGTTACGGTCCCGATGGTGTAACTGAAGCTTTCTTT. It yields the protein CASSYGPDGVTEAFF.

The V gene is TRBV7-9, the J gene TRBJ1-5; D unresolved. V shed 1 base and J shed 0 bases, with 13 bases lying between them. The CDR3 spans 17 residues. Germline values: CDR1 SEHNR, CDR2 FQNEAQ (reference sequence). CDR3 coding DNA: TGTGCCAGCAGCTTAGGGGCGGAGATCTATAGCAATCAGCCCCAGCATTTT. It is translated as CASSLGAEIYSNQPQHF.

The chain joins TRBV10-1 to TRBJ2-1, with D uncertain. Germline V lookup: CDR1 WNHNN, CDR2 SYGVQD (reference sequence). CDR3 length: 15 amino acids. V lost 2 bases to trimming and J lost 8 bases, with 16 bases between them. The CDR3 protein is CASSEARIWPYEQFF. In DNA, the CDR3 is TGCGCCAGCAGTGAGGCTCGGATTTGGCCTTATGAGCAGTTCTTC.

This clone was counted once. The V call is TRBV4-1, the J call TRBJ2-7, with TRBD2 identical over 7 bases. Germline-derived CDR1 and CDR2 are MGHRA and YSYEKL. CDR3 length: 15 amino acids. V trimming: 1 base; J trimming: 2 bases; junction bases outside the gene matches: 5. The CDR3 DNA follows: TGCGCCAGCAGCCAAGCGGTCCGGGGGGCCTACGAGCAGTACTTC. The encoded protein is CASSQAVRGAYEQYF.